The present T cell receptor beta chain was sequenced within a study of regulatory T cells in long-lasting Graves disease. Germline CDR1 reads MDHEN; CDR2 reads SYDVKM. This CDR3 region has 14 residues. V was cut by 5 bases and J by 1 base, with 11 bases left in between. Specified time point: newly diagnosed GD, antithyroid drugs for less than 3 months. PBMC-extracted RNA yielded the TCR library. Collection of peripheral blood (roughly 9 milliliters) was done using EDTA tubes. The sample holds many counts of this clonotype. iRepertoire HTBI primers and Arm-PCR of CDR3 regions built TCR beta libraries. TCRdb itself ran the multiplex PCR reads through MiXCR, one entry per CDR3 protein. Among about 220,000 distinct CDR3 sequences, approximately 19% were seen once, and the ten largest hold about 10%. These sequences were also reported in another study, on T cells in Graves' hyperthyroidism and ophthalmopathy. Turning to that study: Not enrolled were patients with uncontrolled infection, other autoimmune disease, pregnancy or lactation. Used for diagnoses were clinical symptoms, serum thyroxine and TRAb, thyroid ultrasound and orbital computed tomography.

This TCR was sampled from a woman aged 25 to 45 with Graves disease. The sample consisted of peripheral blood mononuclear cells (PBMCs), taken at new diagnosis, from a patient treated with antithyroid drugs. The chain couples TRBV28 to TRBJ1-1, with unresolved D. The CDR3 protein is CASSPGGQNTEAFF. The CDR3 DNA follows: TGTGCCAGCAGTCCCGGAGGGCAGAACACTGAAGCTTTCTTT.